These 14 T cell receptor beta chains were all obtained from the same sample, sequenced in a study of tumor and adjacent non-tumor tissue in lung cancer. RNA was extracted from bulk tissue without any cell sorting. Distant lung tissue was collected more than 3 cm away from the tumor edge. A modified ARM-PCR protocol with three rounds of nested PCR amplified TCRbeta. TCRdb re-called the multiplex PCR reads through MiXCR, storing one row per CDR3 protein. The sample yields tens of thousands of distinct CDR3 sequences, roughly two thirds seen once. The specimen sequenced was distant non-tumor lung tissue. The receptors were sampled from a woman aged 40 to 55 with non-small cell lung cancer.

Note on this clonotype: One end of the junction fails to match germline, which may point to a read error. V gene TRBV14 combines with J gene TRBJ2-1; D is possibly TRBD1 (5 bases). This CDR3 is built from 17 residues. Germline V gene data show CDR1 as SGHDN and CDR2 as FVKESK. For the CDR3, the DNA is TGTGCCAACAGCCAAGTAGGGGTCCCAAGCTCCTACGATGAGCAGTTCTTC. This encodes CANSQVGVPSSYDEQFF.

Concerning this clonotype: One base away lies a much larger clone, so this may be a sequencing read error. Without the conserved terminal phenylalanine or tryptophan, this CDR3 likely stems from a read error. The chain couples TRBV6-1 to TRBJ2-7, with D unresolved. CDR1 is MNHNS and CDR2 is SASEGT in the germline V gene. Trimming cost V 0 bases and J 3 bases, with 3 bases left between them. This CDR3 has 12 amino acids. The CDR3 nucleotides read TGTGCCAGCAGTGAAGCTCACTACGAGCAGTACTTA. Encoded protein: CASSEAHYEQYL.

This clonotype has more than one count but fewer than ten. Germline is not matched at one junction end, which may reflect a read error. The rearrangement links TRBV11-2 to TRBJ2-2; D could derive from TRBD1 or TRBD2 (6 bases each). Germline V gene sequence: CDR1 SGHAT, CDR2 FQNNGV. CDR3 size: 15 residues. CDR3 residues: CASSLTSSGAGELLF. The CDR3 nucleotides are TGTGCCAGCAGCTTAACGTCGTCGGGGGCCGGGGAGCTGCTTTTT.

About this clonotype: A much larger clone lies one base from this, so it may be a read error. The chain has TRBV6-5 and TRBJ1-5, with 9 positions matching TRBD1. Germline CDR1 is MNHEY and CDR2 is SVGAGI. This CDR3 is 19 amino acids long. The CDR3 bases are TGTGCCAGCAGGGCTAGGGGACAGGGAGGTCTTGGGAGCAATCAGCTCCAGCATTTT. Translated, it gives CASRARGQGGLGSNQLQHF.

The chain couples TRBV20-1 to TRBJ1-1, with D perhaps matching TRBD1 (6 bases). This CDR3 spans 14 amino acids. Germline CDR1 DFQATT, CDR2 SNEGSKA (reference sequence). V was pared by 6 bases and J by 2 bases, with 16 bases between. The CDR3 spells CSAEIRGGNTEAFF. The CDR3 DNA reads TGCAGTGCGGAAATAAGGGGGGGTAACACTGAAGCTTTCTTT.

To note about this clonotype: A much larger clone sits a single nucleotide away, making a read error possible. V and J are TRBV5-1 and TRBJ2-3, with D possibly matching TRBD1 (6 bases). The germline V gene encodes CDR1 SGHRS and CDR2 YFSETQ. V lost 3 bases and J lost 3, with 17 bases in between. This CDR3 contains 16 residues. CDR3: CASSWGSTGLTDTQYF. DNA of the CDR3: TGCGCCAGCAGCTGGGGGTCCACAGGGTTAACAGATACGCAGTATTTT.

This chain uses TRBV6-5 with TRBJ2-7; D uncertain. CDR3 size: 15 residues. Germline V gives CDR1 MNHEY, CDR2 SVGAGI. Trimming stripped 0 bases from V and 4 bases from J, with 13 bases between. The CDR3 is CASSYSHGRPYEQYF. The CDR3 DNA is TGTGCCAGCAGTTACTCCCATGGCAGACCATACGAGCAGTACTTC.

This clonotype was seen at least ten times. The J gene is TRBJ2-2, the V gene TRBV30, with a tentative D call TRBD1 (5 bases). V lost 8 bases to trimming and J lost 3 bases, with 13 bases between them. Per the germline V gene, CDR1 is GTSNPN and CDR2 is SVGIG (reference sequence). This CDR3 is 13 amino acids long. CDR3 protein: CALDKGDTGELFF. The CDR3 DNA follows: TGTGCCCTGGATAAAGGGGACACCGGGGAGCTGTTTTTT.

The CDR3: CASSGQGSNSPLHF. The CDR3 DNA reads TGTGCCAGCAGTGGGCAGGGGAGTAATTCACCCCTCCACTTT. The chain has TRBV2 and TRBJ1-6; a weak D match, TRBD1 (6 bases). The CDR3 sequence is 14 residues long. Germline V gives CDR1 SNHLY, CDR2 FYNNEI. Trimming stripped 4 bases from V and 6 bases from J, with 10 bases between.

Turning to this clonotype: A much larger clone is a single base away; this may be a read error. This chain joins TRBV20-1 and TRBJ2-3; 8 bases line up with TRBD2. This CDR3 is built from 14 residues. Germline CDR1 is DFQATT and CDR2 is SNEGSKA (reference sequence). V lost 4 bases to trimming and J lost 0 bases; unmatched junction nucleotides: 3. CDR3 sequence (DNA): TGCAGTGCTACTGCTAGCGGGAGCACAGATACGCAGTATTTT. Translated, it gives CSATASGSTDTQYF.

On this clonotype: This could be a read error, since a much larger clone is one nucleotide away. The chain recombines TRBV6-5 with TRBJ2-1; 12 bases map to TRBD2. Germline V gives CDR1 MNHEY, CDR2 SVGAGI. This CDR3 region has 15 residues. The CDR3 is CASSQTSGGYNEHFF. CDR3 nucleotide sequence: TGTGCCAGCAGTCAGACTAGCGGGGGTTACAATGAGCACTTCTTC.

As for this clonotype: A much larger clone is a single base away; this may be a read error. This chain uses TRBV20-1 with TRBJ1-1; D gene unclear. Trimming removed 5 bases from V and 4 bases from J, with 17 bases in between. Per germline, CDR1 DFQATT and CDR2 SNEGSKA (reference sequence). The CDR3 consists of 14 residues. The DNA of the CDR3 is TGCAGTGCTCCTCTCCCCGGAGGAGGCACTGAAGCTTTCTTT. Translated: CSAPLPGGGTEAFF.

Points on this clonotype: The junction departs from germline at one end; a sequencing error may be responsible. The chain combines TRBV6-1 with TRBJ2-7, with D possibly being TRBD1 (6 bases). The germline V gene has CDR1 MNHNS and CDR2 SASEGT. CDR3 size: 11 residues. The CDR3 loop is CVSWDKTVGIF. CDR3 DNA sequence: TGTGTCAGTTGGGACAAGACAGTTGGGATCTTC.

This chain joins TRBV28 and TRBJ2-3; 10 bases fit TRBD2. Germline CDR1 is MDHEN and CDR2 is SYDVKM. The CDR3 consists of 15 residues. V lost 10 bases to trimming and J lost 2 bases; unmatched junction nucleotides: 9. CDR3 region: CATLAGGFPTDTQYF. For the CDR3, the DNA is TGTGCCACTTTAGCGGGGGGCTTCCCCACAGATACGCAGTATTTT.